These 24 T cell receptor beta chains came from one sample sequenced in a study of Ad26.COV2.S vaccination and SARS-CoV-2 variants. Sequencing used immunoSEQ multiplex PCR; TCRdb keeps in-frame clones, though not all of them. This sample has 150,000 to 200,000 clones; around nine tenths occur once, and the top ten carry about 5.5%. The sequencing used peripheral blood, collected after recovery from COVID-19. Every receptor here comes from a human donor who had recovered from COVID-19.

J is TRBJ2-4 and V is TRBV18; 7 bases are a match to TRBD1. Germline CDR1 is KGHSH and CDR2 is LQKENI. Trimming took 2 bases from V and 16 from J; bases not matched to a gene: 8. This CDR3 region has 12 residues. CDR3 sequence: CASSPSRQGLYF. The DNA of the CDR3 is TGTGCCAGCTCACCAAGCCGACAGGGCCTTTACTTC.

The J gene is TRBJ2-3, the V gene TRBV4-1, with 11 positions matching TRBD2. Germline V gives CDR1 MGHRA, CDR2 YSYEKL. This CDR3 has 15 residues. V was pared by 1 base and J by 7 bases, with 4 bases of the junction left unmatched. The CDR3 DNA reads TGCGCCAGCAGCCAAGTACTAGCGGGAGACCATACGCAGTATTTT. This translates into CASSQVLAGDHTQYF.

The genes are TRBV12-3 or TRBV12-4 and TRBJ1-1; TRBD1 is a possible D gene (6 bases). V was cut by 6 bases and J by 6 bases, with 14 bases left in between. This CDR3 contains 13 residues. The CDR3 protein is CASREGGTPEAFF. The CDR3 DNA is TGTGCCAGCAGGGAAGGGGGGACCCCTGAAGCTTTCTTT.

This sequence joins TRBV19 and TRBJ2-1; D gene uncertain. Germline values: CDR1 LNHDA, CDR2 SQIVND (reference sequence). CDR3 length: 13 amino acids. V shed 5 bases and J shed 9 bases, with 14 bases lying between them. CDR3 DNA: TGTGCCAGTAGTCGCATAGAAATATCTGAGCAGTTCTTC. It specifies CASSRIEISEQFF.

The CDR3 sequence is CASSAGRSITGELFF. The CDR3 DNA is TGTGCCAGCAGTGCAGGAAGAAGCATTACCGGGGAGCTGTTTTTT. The rearrangement links TRBV2 to TRBJ2-2; D uncertain. This CDR3 has 15 amino acids. V gave up 4 bases and J gave up 5 bases, with 14 bases separating them. Germline CDR1 and CDR2: SNHLY and FYNNEI.

The chain has TRBV7-9 and TRBJ1-1; D call uncertain. V lost 2 bases to trimming and J lost 5 bases, with 15 bases between them. CDR3 length: 15 residues. Germline V gene sequence: CDR1 SEHNR, CDR2 FQNEAQ (reference sequence). The CDR3 spells CASSLNSGMGTEAFF. CDR3 DNA: TGTGCCAGCAGCTTAAACTCGGGGATGGGGACTGAAGCTTTCTTT.

This chain uses TRBV19 with TRBJ1-2; 8 bases match TRBD1. The CDR3 consists of 16 residues. Trimming took 5 bases from V and 2 from J; bases not matched to a gene: 10. Germline CDR1 reads LNHDA; CDR2 reads SQIVND (reference sequence). CDR3 sequence: CASSLGTGFLNYGYTF. As DNA, the CDR3 is TGTGCCAGTAGTCTTGGGACAGGTTTTTTAAACTATGGCTACACCTTC. Drawing the rest from reference TRBV19 and TRBJ1-2, the complete variable domain is DGGITQSPKYLFRKEGQNVTLSCEQNLNHDAMYWYRQDPGQGLRLIYYSQIVNDFQKGDIAEGYSVSREKKESFPLTVTSAQKNPTAFYLCASSLGTGFLNYGYTFGSGTRLTVV.

The V call is TRBV11-3, the J call TRBJ2-1, with TRBD2 as a possible D gene (5 bases). Trimming shortened V by 0 bases and J by 9 bases, and 9 bases separated the two germline ends. The CDR3 extends over 13 amino acids. Germline loops: CDR1 SGHNT, CDR2 YENEEA. CDR3 nucleotide sequence: TGTGCCAGCAGCTTAGATTACGGGGTTGAGCAGTTCTTC. Translation: CASSLDYGVEQFF.

This clone showed up just once. Written as DNA, the CDR3 is TGTGCCAGCAGCTCGCTGGAGGGAGATACGCAGTATTTT. It translates to CASSSLEGDTQYF. The chain combines TRBV11-3 with TRBJ2-3; D might be TRBD2 (6 bases). CDR1 SGHNT and CDR2 YENEEA come from the germline V gene. Trimming took off 4 bases at V and 5 bases at J, with 10 bases between the two ends. This CDR3 region has 13 residues.

The chain has TRBV7-3 and TRBJ2-2; D unresolved. The germline gives CDR1 SGHTA, CDR2 FQGTGA. The V gene lost 3 bases and the J gene lost 5 bases, with 10 bases spanning the gap. The CDR3 loop spans 14 amino acids. CDR3 region: CASSLESATGELFF. In DNA form, the CDR3 reads TGTGCCAGCAGCTTGGAGTCGGCTACCGGGGAGCTGTTTTTT.

The J gene is TRBJ1-2, the V gene TRBV9; 9 bases map to TRBD1. Trimming at V came to 0 bases and at J to 7 bases, leaving 16 bases not matched to a gene. From germline, CDR1 is SGDLS and CDR2 YYNGEE. This CDR3 is 18 amino acids long. CDR3 amino acids: CASSVAPLWDRDRRGYTF. The CDR3 region has the DNA TGTGCCAGCAGCGTAGCACCCCTCTGGGACAGGGACCGTCGTGGCTACACCTTC.

The chain carries TRBV5-6 and TRBJ1-1; no firm D call. Germline V lookup: CDR1 SGHDT, CDR2 YYEEEE. CDR3 length: 13 amino acids. V lost 0 bases to trimming and J lost 5 bases, with 8 bases between them. The CDR3 DNA follows: TGTGCCAGCAGCTTGGATTCGGGTACTGAAGCTTTCTTT. Its translation is CASSLDSGTEAFF.

The chain recombines TRBV4-1 with TRBJ1-2; the D gene is possibly TRBD1 (5 bases). V was shortened by 3 bases and J by 8 bases, with 13 bases between the two germline ends. From germline, CDR1 is MGHRA and CDR2 YSYEKL. This CDR3 has 13 residues. The CDR3 here is CASSQPGGVGYTF. The CDR3 bases are TGCGCCAGCAGCCAGCCCGGGGGGGTCGGCTACACCTTC.

The V gene is TRBV9, the J gene TRBJ2-3; no reliable D call. Between the trimmed V and J ends, which lost 0 bases and 0 bases, there was a span of 17 bases. This CDR3 contains 18 residues. The germline gives CDR1 SGDLS, CDR2 YYNGEE. DNA for the CDR3: TGTGCCAGCAGCGTAGAAGGTCAGGATTTCGCTAGCACAGATACGCAGTATTTT. As protein: CASSVEGQDFASTDTQYF.

The chain is built from TRBV29-1 and TRBJ1-4; D remains ambiguous. This CDR3 contains 12 residues. Trimming shortened V by 6 bases and J by 4 bases, and 9 bases separated the two germline ends. CDR1 is SQVTM and CDR2 is ANQGSEA in the germline V gene. CDR3 DNA sequence: TGCAGCGTCAAGGGCCTTAATGAAAAACTGTTTTTT. Its protein is CSVKGLNEKLFF.

The gene calls are TRBV5-1 and TRBJ1-3, with a possible D match to TRBD1 (6 bases). CDR3 length: 14 residues. Trimming removed 6 bases at V and 0 bases at J, with 10 bases between. Germline CDR1 SGHRS, CDR2 YFSETQ. CDR3 sequence (DNA): TGCGCCAGCACAACAGGGCCCTCTGGAAACACCATATATTTT. Translating gives CASTTGPSGNTIYF.

The rearrangement uses TRBV7-9 and TRBJ1-2, with TRBD1 matching 7 bases. Germline V gene data show CDR1 as SEHNR and CDR2 as FQNEAQ (reference sequence). This CDR3 has 15 residues. V shed 3 bases and J 4 bases; nucleotides not matched to a gene: 8. CDR3 coding DNA: TGTGCCAGCAGCTTCGGTGACAGGGAGGGCTATGGCTACACCTTC. Translated, it gives CASSFGDREGYGYTF.

The chain recombines TRBV11-2 with TRBJ1-2; D is undetermined. V was pared by 3 bases and J by 4 bases, with 15 bases between. Germline CDR1 reads SGHAT; CDR2 reads FQNNGV. This CDR3 region has 15 residues. CDR3: CASSLRSALSYGYTF. For the CDR3, the DNA is TGTGCCAGCAGCTTGAGGTCAGCCCTCTCCTATGGCTACACCTTC.

This clone turned up a few times. J is TRBJ2-2 and V is TRBV4-1; D gene unclear. V shed 10 bases and J shed 3 bases, with 9 bases lying between them. Germline V CDR1 and CDR2: MGHRA, YSYEKL. This CDR3 is 12 amino acids long. CDR3: CATGLDTGELFF. Here the CDR3 DNA reads TGCGCCACTGGATTGGACACCGGGGAGCTGTTTTTT.

The chain carries TRBV2 and TRBJ2-5; no definite D call. CDR3 length equals 11 residues. In germline, CDR1 is SNHLY, CDR2 FYNNEI. V lost 8 bases and J 7 bases, leaving 11 bases between the germline ends. The CDR3, as DNA: TGTGCCAGCTCTCCTCTGGGGACCCAGTACTTC. Translation: CASSPLGTQYF.

The J gene is TRBJ1-1, the V gene TRBV29-1, with 8 bases aligning to TRBD1. Germline V gene sequence: CDR1 SQVTM, CDR2 ANQGSEA. The CDR3 runs to 14 residues. The J segment lost 4 bases and the V segment lost 5 bases, leaving 9 bases of the junction unmatched. This CDR3 reads CSVLFDRGGTEAFF. CDR3 DNA: TGCAGCGTTTTATTTGACAGGGGCGGCACTGAAGCTTTCTTT.

The chain is built from TRBV7-8 and TRBJ2-2, with TRBD1 matching 7 bases. Germline CDR1 is SGHVS and CDR2 is FQNEAQ. V was pared by 4 bases and J by 4 bases, with 9 bases of the junction left unmatched. The CDR3 totals 16 residues. CDR3 residues: CASSSPATGSTGELFF. In nucleotides, the CDR3 is TGTGCCAGCAGCTCACCCGCGACAGGGAGCACCGGGGAGCTGTTTTTT.

The CDR3 nucleotides are TGTGCCAGCAGTGAAGGGGCGGTAACCTCCTACGAGCAGTACTTC. It is translated as CASSEGAVTSYEQYF. The chain links TRBV6-1 to TRBJ2-7; D is uncertain. V was trimmed by 1 base and J by 0 bases, leaving 10 bases between them. The germline V gene has CDR1 MNHNS and CDR2 SASEGT. The CDR3 extends over 15 amino acids.

The rearrangement joins TRBV28 to TRBJ2-1; TRBD2 aligns across 9 bases. The CDR3 consists of 15 residues. V shed 1 base and J 8 bases; nucleotides not matched to a gene: 6. Per germline, CDR1 MDHEN and CDR2 SYDVKM. The CDR3 DNA is TGTGCCAGCAGTTTATACGGACTAGCGTCTGATGAGCAGTTCTTC. Amino acids: CASSLYGLASDEQFF.